Sequencing of this T cell receptor (beta chain) was carried out in a study of OX40 agonist ivuxolimab in advanced cancers. Overall study: Three patients, one with hepatocellular carcinoma and two with cutaneous melanoma, achieved partial responses. Findings and caveats of the study: Relative to CD4+, CD8+ T cells held more expanded clones on average.

The CDR3 extends over 16 amino acids. Trimming took 4 bases from V and 6 from J, leaving 19 bases between them. Looked up from germline, CDR1 is SGHDT and CDR2 is YYEEEE. Assay used: immunoSEQ multiplex PCR; TCRdb lists only in-frame clones, some missing. The sample has about 30,000 clones; roughly four fifths are singletons. This clone is deemed medium-sized. Its target is unknown. This chain links TRBV5-6 with TRBJ1-4; no clear D. The clonotype comes from an adult with an advanced solid tumor such as melanoma, head and neck, liver or kidney cancer. Sample: CD4+ or CD8+ T cells sorted from blood, taken in a trial of the OX40 agonist ivuxolimab. The CDR3 reads CASSQFLIDNDEKLFF. The CDR3 nucleotides read TGTGCCAGCAGCCAATTCCTCATTGACAACGATGAAAAACTGTTTTTT.